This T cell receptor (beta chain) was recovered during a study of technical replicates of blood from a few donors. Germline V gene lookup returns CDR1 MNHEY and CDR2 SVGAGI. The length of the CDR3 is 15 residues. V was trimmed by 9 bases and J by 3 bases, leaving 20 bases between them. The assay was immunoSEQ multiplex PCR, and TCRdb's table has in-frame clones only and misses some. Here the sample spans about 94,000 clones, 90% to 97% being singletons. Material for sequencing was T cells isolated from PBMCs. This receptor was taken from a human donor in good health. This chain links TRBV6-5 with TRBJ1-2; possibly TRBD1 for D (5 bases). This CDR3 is CASHRSPSYDYGYTF. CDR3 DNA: TGTGCCAGTCACAGGTCACCGAGTTATGACTATGGCTACACCTTC.